This T cell receptor beta chain was observed in a study of tumor-infiltrating lymphocytes in oesophageal squamous cell carcinoma. This CDR3 region has 16 residues. J was trimmed by 2 bases and V by 5 bases; bases with no gene match: 9. From germline, CDR1 is SGHTA and CDR2 FQGNSA. TCRdb ran MiXCR on the PCR reads and lists one entry per CDR3 protein. The data show roughly 13,000 distinct CDR3 sequences, with around 50% seen just once and around 14% held by the top ten. This clonotype was obtained from a male donor with esophageal squamous cell carcinoma. Sequencing was carried out using normal esophageal tissue next to the tumor. The chain couples TRBV7-2 to TRBJ2-3; 8 bases align to TRBD2. This chain's CDR3 is CASSGWTSHTTDTQYF. The CDR3, as DNA: TGTGCCAGCAGCGGCTGGACTAGCCATACCACAGATACGCAGTATTTT.